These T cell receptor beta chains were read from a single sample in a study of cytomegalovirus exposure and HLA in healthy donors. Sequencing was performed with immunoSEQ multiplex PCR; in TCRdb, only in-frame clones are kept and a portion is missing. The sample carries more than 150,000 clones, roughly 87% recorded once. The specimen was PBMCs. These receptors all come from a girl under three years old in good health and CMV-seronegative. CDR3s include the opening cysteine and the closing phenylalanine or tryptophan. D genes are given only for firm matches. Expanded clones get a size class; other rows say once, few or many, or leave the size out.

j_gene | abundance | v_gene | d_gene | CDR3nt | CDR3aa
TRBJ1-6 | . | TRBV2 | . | TGTGCCAGCAGTGTAACAAATTCACCCCTCCACTTT | CASSVTNSPLHF
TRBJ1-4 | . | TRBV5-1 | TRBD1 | TGCGCCAGCAGCTGGGGGACAGGGATAGGATCGACAACTAATGAAAAACTGTTTTTT | CASSWGTGIGSTTNEKLFF
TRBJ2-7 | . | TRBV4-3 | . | TGCGCCAGCAGCCAAGATGGGGCTCGGGGGTCGGGCGAGCAGTACTTC | CASSQDGARGSGEQYF
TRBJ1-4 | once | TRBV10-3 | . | TGTGCCATCAGCTGGGCCGACGGTGAAAAACTGTTTTTT | CAISWADGEKLFF
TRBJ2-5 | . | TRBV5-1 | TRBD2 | TGCGCCAGCAGCTGGAGACTAGCGGGAGAACTAGAGACCCAGTACTTC | CASSWRLAGELETQYF
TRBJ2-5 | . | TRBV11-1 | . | TGTGCCAGCAGCTTAACCAGGGCTAACCGAGAGACCCAGTACTTC | CASSLTRANRETQYF
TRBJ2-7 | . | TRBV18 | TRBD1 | TGTGCCAGCTCACCATTTCCTGGGACAGGGTCCTACGAGCAGTACTTC | CASSPFPGTGSYEQYF
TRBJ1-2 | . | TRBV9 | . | TGTGCCAGCGGGGAACAGGAGCACTATGGCTACACCTTC | CASGEQEHYGYTF
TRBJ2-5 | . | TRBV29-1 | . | TGCAGCGCCTATACAGGGTGGGAGACCCAGTACTTC | CSAYTGWETQYF
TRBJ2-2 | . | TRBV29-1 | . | TGCAGCGTTGAAACATCAGCGCAGGGTGGAACCGGGGAGCTGTTTTTT | CSVETSAQGGTGELFF
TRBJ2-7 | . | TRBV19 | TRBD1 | TGTGCCAGTAGCATATCGGGACAGGGGAGGGAGCAGTACTTC | CASSISGQGREQYF
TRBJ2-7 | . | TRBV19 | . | TGTGCCAGTAGTATAGATCAGGCCGCTCCCTACGAGCAGTACTTC | CASSIDQAAPYEQYF
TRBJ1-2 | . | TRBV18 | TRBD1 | TGTGCCAGCTCACCACCCAGGGGGGATGGCTACACCTTC | CASSPPRGDGYTF
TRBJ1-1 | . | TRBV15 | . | TGTGCCACCAGCCGAGAGACTTTGAAACGGGGTCGTCGAACTGAAGCTTTCTTT | CATSRETLKRGRRTEAFF
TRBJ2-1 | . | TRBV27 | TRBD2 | TGTGCCAGCAGTTTATCGTATGGGACTAGCAGGGACGAGCAGTTCTTC | CASSLSYGTSRDEQFF
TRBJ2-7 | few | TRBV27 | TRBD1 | TGTGCCAGCAGTTTAGTGCCAGGGGGCACCTACGAGCAGTACTTC | CASSLVPGGTYEQYF
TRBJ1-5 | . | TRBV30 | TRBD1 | TGTGCCTGGAGTGGAACAACAGGGGTGTATCAGCCCCAGCATTTT | CAWSGTTGVYQPQHF
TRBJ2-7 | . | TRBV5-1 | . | TGCGCCAGCAGCCTTACAGCTCACTCCTACGAGCAGTACTTC | CASSLTAHSYEQYF
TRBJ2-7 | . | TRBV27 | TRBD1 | TGTGCCAGCAGTTTAGGACAGGGTTGGGAGCAGTACTTC | CASSLGQGWEQYF
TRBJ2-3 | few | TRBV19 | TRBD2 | TGTGCCAGTAGTCTCAATCAACTAGCGACGTCGAGGTATTTT | CASSLNQLATSRYF
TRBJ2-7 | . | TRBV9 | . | TGTGCCAGCAGCGCCCTCGACACAGCCTACGAGCAGTACTTC | CASSALDTAYEQYF
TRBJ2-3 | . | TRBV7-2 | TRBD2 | TGTGCCAGCAGCCTAACTAGCGGGGACACAGATACGCAGTATTTT | CASSLTSGDTDTQYF
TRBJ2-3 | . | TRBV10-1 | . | TGCGCCAGCAGTCTGACTAGTGGGGACACAGATACGCAGTATTTT | CASSLTSGDTDTQYF
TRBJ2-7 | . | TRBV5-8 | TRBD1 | TGTGCCAGCAGCTCTTTCGGGACAGGGGTTTACGAGCAGTACTTC | CASSSFGTGVYEQYF
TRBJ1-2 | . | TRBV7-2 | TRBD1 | TGTGCCAGCAGCTTAGGGGACAGGGTTAGCTATGGCTACACCTTC | CASSLGDRVSYGYTF
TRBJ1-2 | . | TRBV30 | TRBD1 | TGTGCCTGGAGCCTTAAGGGGACAGTCTTGGGTGGCTACACCTTC | CAWSLKGTVLGGYTF
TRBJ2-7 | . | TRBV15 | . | TGTGCCACCAGCCAAGCCCAAGACAGGAGCTACGAGCAGTACTTC | CATSQAQDRSYEQYF
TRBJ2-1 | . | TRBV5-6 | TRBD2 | TGTGCCAGCAGTCAGACTCGGGGGGACCTGGGCCATGAGCAGTTCTTC | CASSQTRGDLGHEQFF
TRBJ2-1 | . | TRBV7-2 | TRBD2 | TGTGCCAGCAGCTTAAGCGGGAGGCTTCCCTACAATGAGCAGTTCTTC | CASSLSGRLPYNEQFF
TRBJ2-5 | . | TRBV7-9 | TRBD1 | TGTGCCAGCAGCACGGCGCAGGGGGTAGGAGAGACCCAGTACTTC | CASSTAQGVGETQYF
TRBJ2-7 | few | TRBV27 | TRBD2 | TGTGCCAGCAGTCCCCCCCGGGGGGGGGAGCAGTACTTC | CASSPPRGGEQYF
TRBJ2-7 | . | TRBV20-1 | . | TGCAGTGCTAGAAACGGTTACGAGCAGTACTTC | CSARNGYEQYF
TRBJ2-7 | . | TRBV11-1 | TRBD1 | TGTGCCAGCAGCTTAGCCGGACAGGGGTACTACGAGCAGTACTTC | CASSLAGQGYYEQYF